This T cell receptor (beta chain) was identified in a study of T cells in Graves' hyperthyroidism and ophthalmopathy. Findings and limits, study-wide: Before onset, ophthalmopathy was predicted by the model a median 6.5 months earlier.

As for this clonotype: No antigen is known for it.

Trimming removed 6 bases at V and 2 bases at J, with 15 bases between. Germline V gene lookup returns CDR1 KGHSH and CDR2 LQKENI. The CDR3 loop spans 15 amino acids. Using RNA transcripts as the source, TCR beta CDR3 regions were amplified. First-round RT-PCR of the TCR CDR3 relied on the HTBI primer set. TCRdb itself ran the multiplex PCR reads through MiXCR, one entry per CDR3 protein. The table shows about 690,000 distinct CDR3 sequences, with approximately 15% occurring only once. Stable Graves' hyperthyroidism meant no ophthalmopathy progression within 18 months. Diagnosis relied on clinical symptoms, serum thyroxine and TRAb, thyroid ultrasound and orbital computed tomography.

This TCR came from a man over 45 with Graves' hyperthyroidism. The chain employs TRBV18 and TRBJ2-3; D possibly uses TRBD1 or TRBD2 (6 bases each). The sample was blood. The CDR3 bases are TGTGCCAGCTCCCTTCGGGGGCAGAACACAGATACGCAGTATTTT. Encoded protein: CASSLRGQNTDTQYF.